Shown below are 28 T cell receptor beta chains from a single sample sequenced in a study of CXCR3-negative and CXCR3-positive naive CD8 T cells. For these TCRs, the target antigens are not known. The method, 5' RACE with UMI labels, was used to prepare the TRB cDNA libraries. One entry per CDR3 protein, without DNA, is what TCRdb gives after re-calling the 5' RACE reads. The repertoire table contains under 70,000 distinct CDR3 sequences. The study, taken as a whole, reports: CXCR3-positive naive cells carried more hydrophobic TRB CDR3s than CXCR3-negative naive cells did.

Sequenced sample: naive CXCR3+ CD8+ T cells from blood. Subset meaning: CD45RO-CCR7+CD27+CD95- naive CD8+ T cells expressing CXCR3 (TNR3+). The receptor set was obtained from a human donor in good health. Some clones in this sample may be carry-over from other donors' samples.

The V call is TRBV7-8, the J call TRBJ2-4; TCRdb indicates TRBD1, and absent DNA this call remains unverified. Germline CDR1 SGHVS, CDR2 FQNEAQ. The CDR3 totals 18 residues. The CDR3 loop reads CASGKYERTALAKNIQYF.

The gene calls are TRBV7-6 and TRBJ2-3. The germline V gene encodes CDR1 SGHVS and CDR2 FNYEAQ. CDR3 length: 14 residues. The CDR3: CASSLESIGDTQYF.

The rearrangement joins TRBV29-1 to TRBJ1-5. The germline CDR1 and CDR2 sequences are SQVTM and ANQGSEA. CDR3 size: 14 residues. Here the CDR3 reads CSPTTYRSNQPQHF.

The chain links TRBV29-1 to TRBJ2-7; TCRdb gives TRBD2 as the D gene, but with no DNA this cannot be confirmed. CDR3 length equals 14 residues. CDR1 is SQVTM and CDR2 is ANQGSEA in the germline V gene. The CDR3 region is CSVELAGDSYEQYF.

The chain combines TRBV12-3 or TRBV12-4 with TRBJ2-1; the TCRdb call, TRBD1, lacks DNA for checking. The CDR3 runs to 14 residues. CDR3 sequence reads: CASSFGRGASEQFF.

CDR3 residues: CASSGDPGETQYF. The rearrangement links TRBV6-4 to TRBJ2-5; TCRdb designates TRBD1, a call that cannot be tested without DNA. This CDR3 is 13 amino acids long. Germline lookup yields CDR1 MRHNA and CDR2 SNTAGT.

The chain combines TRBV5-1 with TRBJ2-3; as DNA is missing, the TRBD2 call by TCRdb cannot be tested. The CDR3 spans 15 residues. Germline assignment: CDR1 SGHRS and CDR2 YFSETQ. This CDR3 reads CASISPSGPTDTQYF.

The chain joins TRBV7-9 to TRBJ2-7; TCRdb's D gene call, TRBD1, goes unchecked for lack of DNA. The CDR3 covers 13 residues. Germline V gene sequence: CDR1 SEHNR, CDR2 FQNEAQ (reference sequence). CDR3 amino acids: CASSGRTGYEQYF.

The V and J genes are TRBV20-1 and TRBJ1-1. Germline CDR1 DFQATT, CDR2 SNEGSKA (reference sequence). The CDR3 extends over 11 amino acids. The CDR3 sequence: CSASWNTEAFF.

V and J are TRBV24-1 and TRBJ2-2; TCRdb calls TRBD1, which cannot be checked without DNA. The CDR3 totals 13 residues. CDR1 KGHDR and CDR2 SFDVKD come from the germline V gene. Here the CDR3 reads CAKGDRGTGELFF.

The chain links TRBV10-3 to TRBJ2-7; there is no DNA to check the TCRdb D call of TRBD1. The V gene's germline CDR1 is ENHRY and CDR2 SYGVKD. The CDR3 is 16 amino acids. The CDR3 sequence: CAISELTAGLSYEQYF.

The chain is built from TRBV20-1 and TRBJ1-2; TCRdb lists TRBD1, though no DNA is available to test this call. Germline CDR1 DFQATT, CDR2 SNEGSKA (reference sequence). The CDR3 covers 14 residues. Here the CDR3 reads CSARVWGRNYGYTF.

The CDR3 sequence: CASSFGDTQYF. J is TRBJ2-3 and V is TRBV6-2 or TRBV6-3. The CDR3 runs 11 residues. CDR1 MNHEY and CDR2 SVGEGT come from the germline V gene.

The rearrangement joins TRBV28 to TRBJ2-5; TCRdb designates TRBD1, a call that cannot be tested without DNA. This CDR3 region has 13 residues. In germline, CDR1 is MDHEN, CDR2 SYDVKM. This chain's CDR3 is CASSRDYQETQYF.

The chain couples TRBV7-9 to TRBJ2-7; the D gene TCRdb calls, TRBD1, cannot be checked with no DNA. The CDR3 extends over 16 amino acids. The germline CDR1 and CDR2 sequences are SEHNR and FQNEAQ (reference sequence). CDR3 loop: CASSPPRGRGGYEQYF.

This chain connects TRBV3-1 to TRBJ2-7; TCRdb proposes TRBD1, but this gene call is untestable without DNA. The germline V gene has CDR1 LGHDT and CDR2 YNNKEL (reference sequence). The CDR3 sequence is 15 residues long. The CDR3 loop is CASSLGVGERYEQYF.

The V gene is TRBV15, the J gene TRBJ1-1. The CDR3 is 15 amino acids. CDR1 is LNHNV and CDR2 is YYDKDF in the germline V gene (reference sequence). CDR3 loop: CATSSEGQANTEAFF.

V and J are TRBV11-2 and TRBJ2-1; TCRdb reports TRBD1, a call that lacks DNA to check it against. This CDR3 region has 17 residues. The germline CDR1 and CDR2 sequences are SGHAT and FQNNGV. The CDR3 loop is CASSSWTNIRGYNEQFF.

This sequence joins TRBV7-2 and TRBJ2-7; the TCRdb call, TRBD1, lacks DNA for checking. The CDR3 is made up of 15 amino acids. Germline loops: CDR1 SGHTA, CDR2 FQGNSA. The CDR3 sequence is CASTPLSLGGYEQYF.

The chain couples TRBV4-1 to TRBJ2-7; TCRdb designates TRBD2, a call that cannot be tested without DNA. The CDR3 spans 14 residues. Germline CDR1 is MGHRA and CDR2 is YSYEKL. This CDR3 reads CASSQPGGAGEQYF.

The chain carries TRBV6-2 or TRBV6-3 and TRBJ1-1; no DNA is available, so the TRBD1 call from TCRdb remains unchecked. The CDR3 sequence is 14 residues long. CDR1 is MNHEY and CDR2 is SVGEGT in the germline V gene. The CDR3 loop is CASSWGTGDTEAFF.

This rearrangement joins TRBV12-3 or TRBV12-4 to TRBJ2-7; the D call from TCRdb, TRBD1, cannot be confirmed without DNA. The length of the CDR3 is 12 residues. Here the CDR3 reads CACRGGSDEQYF.

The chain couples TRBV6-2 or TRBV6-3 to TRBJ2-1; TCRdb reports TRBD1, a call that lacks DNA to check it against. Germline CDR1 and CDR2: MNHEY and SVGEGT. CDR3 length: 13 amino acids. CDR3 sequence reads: CASRQGYGDEQFF.

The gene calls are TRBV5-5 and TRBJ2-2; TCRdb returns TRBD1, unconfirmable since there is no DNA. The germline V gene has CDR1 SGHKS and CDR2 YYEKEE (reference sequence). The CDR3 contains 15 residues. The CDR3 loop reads CASRPTGYDTGELFF. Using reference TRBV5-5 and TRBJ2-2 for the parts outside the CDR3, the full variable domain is DAGVTQSPTHLIKTRGQQVTLRCSPISGHKSVSWYQQVLGQGPQFIFQYYEKEERGRGNFPDRFSARQFPNYSSELNVNALLLGDSALYLCASRPTGYDTGELFFGEGSRLTVL.

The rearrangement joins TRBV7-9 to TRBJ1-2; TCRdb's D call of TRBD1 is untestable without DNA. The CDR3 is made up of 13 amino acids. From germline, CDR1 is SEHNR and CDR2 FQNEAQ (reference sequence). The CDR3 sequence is CASSLAGMYGYTF.

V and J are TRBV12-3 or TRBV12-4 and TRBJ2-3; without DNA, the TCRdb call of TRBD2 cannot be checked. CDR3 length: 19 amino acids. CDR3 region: CASTPLGTSGGVPTDTQYF.

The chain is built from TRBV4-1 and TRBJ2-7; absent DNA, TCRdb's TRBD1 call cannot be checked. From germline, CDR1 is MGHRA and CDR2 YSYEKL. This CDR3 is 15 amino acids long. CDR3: CASSQERRGGYEQYF.

CDR3 protein: CARINRGLCNQPQHF. J is TRBJ1-5 and V is TRBV21-1; TCRdb's assignment of TRBD1 cannot be checked, as there is no DNA. TRBV21-1 is a documented pseudogene. This CDR3 spans 15 amino acids.